These 3 T cell receptor beta chains originate from one sample sequenced in a study of blood T cell repertoires in COVID-19. The protocol was immunoSEQ multiplex PCR, while the TCRdb copy is restricted to in-frame clones and leaves out a portion. The sample yields 80,000 to 100,000 clones, about 90% seen once. The sequencing sample was made of peripheral blood. Source of these receptors: a human donor with COVID-19, enrolled during active disease. The donor label of this sample is uncertain.

By proportion, this clone is medium-sized. CDR3 nucleotide sequence: TGTGCCAGCAGTTTGGGAGCGGGGTACAATGAGCAGTTCTTC. Translating it yields CASSLGAGYNEQFF. V gene TRBV27 combines with J gene TRBJ2-1; 7 positions match TRBD2. This CDR3 has 14 amino acids. Germline V gene sequence: CDR1 MNHEY, CDR2 SMNVEV (reference sequence). The V and J ends lost 3 bases and 4 bases, in that order; junction bases with no gene match: 3.

The chain carries TRBV27 and TRBJ2-5, with 10 bases fitting TRBD2. The CDR3 has 15 residues. Germline V gene data show CDR1 as MNHEY and CDR2 as SMNVEV (reference sequence). The ends lost 5 bases at V and 5 bases at J; junction bases unmatched: 8. DNA for the CDR3: TGTGCCAGCAGTCCCACCGGGACTAGCGAGGAGACCCAGTACTTC. Translated, it gives CASSPTGTSEETQYF.

The V gene is TRBV5-6, the J gene TRBJ1-2; possibly TRBD1 for D (6 bases). CDR3 length equals 16 residues. V was shortened by 3 bases and J by 4 bases, with 19 bases between the two germline ends. Per germline, CDR1 SGHDT and CDR2 YYEEEE. The CDR3 loop reads CASSSLGQQTFYGYTF. The DNA of the CDR3 is TGTGCCAGCAGCTCTCTCGGACAGCAAACCTTCTATGGCTACACCTTC. The full variable domain, its missing parts supplied by reference TRBV5-6 and TRBJ1-2, is DAGVTQSPTHLIKTRGQQVTLRCSPKSGHDTVSWYQQALGQGPQFIFQYYEEEERQRGNFPDRFSGHQFPNYSSELNVNALLLGDSALYLCASSSLGQQTFYGYTFGSGTRLTVV.